Following are 29 T cell receptor beta chains from one sample sequenced in a study of T cell clones after liver transplantation. Produced via immunoSEQ multiplex PCR; TCRdb's table is partial and in-frame only. Found here are 45,000 to 60,000 clones, 70% to 85% of them singletons; the top ten hold 7.5% to 10%. The starting material was CD4+ T cells from blood, obtained before liver transplant. The receptors originated from a human donor who received a liver transplant.

The chain carries TRBV7-9 and TRBJ2-3; D remains ambiguous. V lost 0 bases to trimming and J lost 2 bases, with 6 bases between them. The CDR3 consists of 14 residues. Germline V gene lookup returns CDR1 SEHNR and CDR2 FQNEAQ (reference sequence). The CDR3 loop is CASSLARTTDTQYF. CDR3 bases: TGTGCCAGCAGCTTAGCGAGGACCACAGATACGCAGTATTTT.

This chain joins TRBV7-9 and TRBJ1-1; D is unclear. V shed 6 bases and J shed 4 bases, with 6 bases lying between them. This CDR3 is 11 amino acids long. Germline CDR1 and CDR2: SEHNR and FQNEAQ (reference sequence). CDR3: CASRKGTEAFF. The DNA for the CDR3 is TGTGCCAGCAGGAAGGGCACTGAAGCTTTCTTT. The full variable domain, with the rest looked up from reference TRBV7-9 and TRBJ1-1, is DTGVSQNPRHKITKRGQNVTFRCDPISEHNRLYWYRQTLGQGPEFLTYFQNEAQLEKSRLLSDRFSAERPKGSFSTLEIQRTEQGDSAMYLCASRKGTEAFFGQGTRLTVV.

This clone was seen a handful of times. The chain combines TRBV2 with TRBJ2-7; D may be TRBD1 (6 bases). The CDR3 runs 12 residues. The germline V gene encodes CDR1 SNHLY and CDR2 FYNNEI. V shed 6 bases and J shed 0 bases, with 6 bases lying between them. The CDR3 nucleotides are TGTGCCAGCAGGGACAGCTCCTACGAGCAGTACTTC. This gives the protein CASRDSSYEQYF. Together with reference TRBV2 and TRBJ2-7, the CDR3 gives the full variable domain: EPEVTQTPSHQVTQMGQEVILRCVPISNHLYFYWYRQILGQKVEFLVSFYNNEISEKSEIFDDQFSVERPDGSNFTLKIRSTKLEDSAMYFCASRDSSYEQYFGPGTRLTVT.

V is TRBV5-1 and J is TRBJ1-3; 10 bases fit TRBD1. Trimming took 3 bases from V and 5 from J; bases not matched to a gene: 2. The germline V gene encodes CDR1 SGHRS and CDR2 YFSETQ. This CDR3 has 14 residues. This chain's CDR3 is CASSSGQGRNTIYF. CDR3 nucleotides: TGCGCCAGCAGCTCGGGACAGGGGAGAAACACCATATATTTT.

This chain joins TRBV18 and TRBJ2-1; D possibly corresponds to TRBD1 (5 bases). Trimming cost V 6 bases and J 10 bases, with 16 bases left between them. The germline gives CDR1 KGHSH, CDR2 LQKENI. This CDR3 region has 13 residues. DNA of the CDR3: TGTGCCAGCTCTCTTAGTCGGGCAGGGGAGCAGTTCTTC. It encodes CASSLSRAGEQFF.

This clone occurred a few times. This chain uses TRBV18 with TRBJ1-1, with D perhaps TRBD1 (5 bases). V was trimmed by 4 bases and J by 1 base, leaving 7 bases between them. From germline, CDR1 is KGHSH and CDR2 LQKENI. The CDR3 runs 13 residues. CDR3 in amino acids: CASSRGRNTEAFF. DNA for the CDR3: TGTGCCAGCTCACGGGGACGGAACACTGAAGCTTTCTTT.

The chain links TRBV27 to TRBJ1-2, with 7 positions matching TRBD1. This CDR3 contains 16 residues. Per the germline V gene, CDR1 is MNHEY and CDR2 is SMNVEV (reference sequence). Trimming cost V 0 bases and J 4 bases; bases outside gene matches: 8. The CDR3 sequence: CASSLSQGVRGYGYTF. For the CDR3, the DNA is TGTGCCAGCAGTTTATCCCAGGGGGTAAGGGGCTATGGCTACACCTTC.

The V call is TRBV7-6, the J call TRBJ2-7; D may correspond to TRBD1 or TRBD2 (5 bases each). This CDR3 is 13 amino acids long. Germline V gene data show CDR1 as SGHVS and CDR2 as FNYEAQ. V shed 1 base and J shed 7 bases, with 11 bases lying between them. For the CDR3, the DNA is TGTGCCAGCAGCTTAGGGGGGACGGGGGAGCAGTACTTC. It is translated as CASSLGGTGEQYF.

The chain links TRBV4-2 to TRBJ1-3; D unresolved. The CDR3 consists of 16 residues. Per germline, CDR1 LGHNA and CDR2 YNFKEQ. Trimming shortened V by 0 bases and J by 2 bases, and 11 bases separated the two germline ends. CDR3 sequence reads: CASSQDHPGTGNTIYF. The CDR3 bases are TGTGCCAGCAGCCAAGATCACCCTGGGACTGGAAACACCATATATTTT.

The chain joins TRBV2 to TRBJ2-2; D unresolved. CDR1 is SNHLY, CDR2 FYNNEI, per germline. The CDR3 sequence is 14 residues long. V dropped 10 bases and J dropped 0 bases, with 12 bases sitting between them. CDR3 sequence reads: CANGRPANTGELFF. DNA of the CDR3: TGTGCCAACGGCCGCCCCGCGAACACCGGGGAGCTGTTTTTT.

Here the CDR3 DNA reads TGCGCCAGCAGTCAAGGGGACAGCGGGGGGCCCAGCTCCTACGAGCAGTACTTC. This translates into CASSQGDSGGPSSYEQYF. The chain links TRBV23-1 to TRBJ2-7; 9 nucleotides line up with TRBD2. TRBV23-1 is assigned to the ORF class and has an uncertain function. V lost 2 bases, J lost 0 bases, and 11 bases stayed unmatched. The CDR3 loop spans 18 amino acids.

V and J are TRBV5-4 and TRBJ2-2, with 7 bases matching TRBD2. Germline lookup yields CDR1 SGHNT and CDR2 YYREEE (reference sequence). V shed 2 bases, J shed 1 base, and the junction held 17 bases outside the gene matches. CDR3 length: 20 residues. In DNA form, the CDR3 reads TGTGCCAGCAGCTTCGGGCTACGGGGTCGGGCTAGCGGGAACACCGGGGAGCTGTTTTTT. Encoded protein: CASSFGLRGRASGNTGELFF.

J is TRBJ1-3 and V is TRBV11-2, with D unresolved. Germline loops: CDR1 SGHAT, CDR2 FQNNGV. V was clipped by 5 bases and J by 1 base, with 18 bases between them. This CDR3 is built from 17 residues. This chain's CDR3 is CASSPRSAGRSGNTIYF. The CDR3 DNA reads TGTGCCAGCAGCCCGCGAAGCGCGGGCCGATCTGGAAACACCATATATTTT.

The chain links TRBV11-1 to TRBJ1-1; D is uncertain. CDR3 length: 13 amino acids. CDR1 and CDR2 from the germline V gene are SGHAT and FQDESV (reference sequence). The V gene lost 5 bases and the J gene lost 0 bases, with 7 bases spanning the gap. CDR3 nucleotides: TGTGCCAGCAGCCTCGAAATGAACACTGAAGCTTTCTTT. It is translated as CASSLEMNTEAFF.

This chain connects TRBV7-2 to TRBJ2-7, with D uncertain. V shed 4 bases and J shed 4 bases, with 8 bases lying between them. The CDR3 consists of 12 residues. Germline V gene data show CDR1 as SGHTA and CDR2 as FQGNSA. In DNA, the CDR3 is TGTGCCAGCAGCTCCCCGGGTTACGAGCAGTACTTC. Translated, it gives CASSSPGYEQYF.

V usage is TRBV5-1 and J usage is TRBJ1-1, with TRBD1 matching over 8 bases. Trimming at V came to 3 bases and at J to 1 base, leaving 8 bases not matched to a gene. The CDR3 runs 16 residues. Per germline, CDR1 SGHRS and CDR2 YFSETQ. The CDR3 region has the DNA TGCGCCAGCAGCTCCCGGGACAGGAACCAGAACACTGAAGCTTTCTTT. Residues: CASSSRDRNQNTEAFF.

The chain links TRBV6-1 to TRBJ2-1, with 8 bases that match TRBD1. Unmatched junction bases numbered 8, after V lost 8 bases and J lost 8 bases. The CDR3 runs 13 residues. Germline V gene data show CDR1 as MNHNS and CDR2 as SASEGT. The CDR3 protein is CASDRPGGHEQFF. The CDR3, as DNA: TGTGCCAGCGATAGGCCAGGGGGCCATGAGCAGTTCTTC.

This chain connects TRBV4-3 to TRBJ2-7; D unclear. Germline values: CDR1 LGHNA, CDR2 YSLEER. The V end was cut by 2 bases, the J end by 3 bases, with 14 bases between. There are 15 residues in the CDR3. CDR3 protein: CASSQRNQSVYEQYF. The CDR3 DNA is TGCGCCAGCAGCCAAAGGAACCAGTCGGTCTACGAGCAGTACTTC.

The chain recombines TRBV11-2 with TRBJ1-6; unclear D gene. The length of the CDR3 is 13 residues. Trimming took off 0 bases at V and 11 bases at J, with 8 bases between the two ends. Germline loops: CDR1 SGHAT, CDR2 FQNNGV. In nucleotides, the CDR3 is TGTGCCAGCAGCTTAGATTCCACCCCACCCCTCCACTTT. Its translation: CASSLDSTPPLHF.

This chain joins TRBV28 and TRBJ2-7; 10 nucleotides align to TRBD1. Germline V gene lookup returns CDR1 MDHEN and CDR2 SYDVKM. CDR3 size: 15 residues. J gave up 3 bases and V 3 bases, and 5 bases lay outside the gene matches. The CDR3 spells CASSFPGTGVYEQYF. In nucleotides, the CDR3 is TGTGCCAGCAGTTTCCCCGGGACAGGGGTCTACGAGCAGTACTTC.

This clone came up a few times. The chain joins TRBV2 to TRBJ2-2; tentative D call: TRBD2 (5 bases). The ends were cut back, 6 bases at V and 2 bases at J, with 13 bases in the middle. The CDR3 totals 15 residues. The germline V gene encodes CDR1 SNHLY and CDR2 FYNNEI. CDR3 in DNA: TGTGCCAGCAGGAGGGCGGATCCAAACACCGGGGAGCTGTTTTTT. Translated, it gives CASRRADPNTGELFF.

The rearrangement uses TRBV10-3 and TRBJ2-5; D is possibly TRBD1 (7 bases). Germline CDR1 is ENHRY and CDR2 is SYGVKD. The CDR3 sequence is 14 residues long. The V and J ends lost 4 bases and 9 bases respectively, with 18 bases between them. The CDR3 nucleotides are TGTGCCATCAGTGGGACAGGCGGGTCGGGGGCCCAGTACTTC. Protein product: CAISGTGGSGAQYF.

This clone was recorded once. CDR3 in amino acids: CASSYMGTTGTDTQYF. The CDR3 nucleotides read TGCGCCAGCAGTTACATGGGGACGACAGGCACAGATACGCAGTATTTT. This chain joins TRBV5-1 and TRBJ2-3; D possibly matches TRBD1 or TRBD2 (5 bases each). Trimming stripped 5 bases from V and 1 base from J, with 17 bases between. This CDR3 is built from 16 residues. Germline values: CDR1 SGHRS, CDR2 YFSETQ.

V and J are TRBV18 and TRBJ2-5; D is possibly TRBD2 (5 bases). Germline CDR1 and CDR2: KGHSH and LQKENI. This CDR3 has 14 residues. Between the trimmed V and J ends, which lost 3 bases and 4 bases, there was a span of 12 bases. CDR3 DNA: TGTGCCAGCTCACCGGTCGGGGTCACAGAGACCCAGTACTTC. Residues: CASSPVGVTETQYF.

The chain joins TRBV7-2 to TRBJ2-3; TRBD1 matches 9 bases. Germline V CDR1 and CDR2: SGHTA, FQGNSA. Trimming cost V 6 bases and J 7 bases; bases outside gene matches: 11. This CDR3 spans 15 amino acids. CDR3 loop: CASSPGGTGIYTQYF. The CDR3 coding sequence is TGTGCCAGCAGTCCAGGGGGGACAGGGATATATACGCAGTATTTT.

The V and J genes are TRBV7-9 and TRBJ2-1; 7 bases line up with TRBD2. V lost 3 bases, J lost 4 bases, and 6 bases stayed unmatched. Looked up from germline, CDR1 is SEHNR and CDR2 is FQNEAQ (reference sequence). CDR3 length: 15 amino acids. The CDR3 sequence is CASSFGRREYNEQFF. The CDR3 DNA is TGTGCCAGCAGCTTCGGGAGGAGGGAGTACAATGAGCAGTTCTTC.

The chain employs TRBV7-3 and TRBJ2-2; 15 nucleotides line up with TRBD2. CDR1 SGHTA and CDR2 FQGTGA come from the germline V gene. The V segment lost 4 bases and the J segment 8 bases; nucleotides outside the gene matches: 8. This CDR3 region has 17 residues. The CDR3 sequence is CASSSGLAGGPEGELFF. In DNA, the CDR3 is TGTGCCAGCAGCTCCGGACTAGCGGGAGGGCCTGAGGGGGAGCTGTTTTTT.

The sample holds a few counts of this clone. The V gene is TRBV7-2, the J gene TRBJ2-1; 8 bases map to TRBD2. The CDR3 covers 16 residues. The V gene's germline CDR1 is SGHTA and CDR2 FQGNSA. V was pared by 4 bases and J by 7 bases, with 12 bases of the junction left unmatched. For the CDR3, the DNA is TGTGCCAGCAGCTCCAGCGGGAGTCGTTTGGGAAATGAGCAGTTCTTC. Its protein product is CASSSSGSRLGNEQFF.

The chain couples TRBV5-4 to TRBJ1-2; D might be TRBD1 (5 bases). CDR3 length: 14 residues. With 4 bases removed from V and 3 bases from J, the gap between germline ends came to 13 bases. CDR1 and CDR2 from the germline V gene are SGHNT and YYREEE (reference sequence). Here the CDR3 DNA reads TGTGCCAGCAGCCCCGGAGGGGTTCACTATGGCTACACCTTC. As protein: CASSPGGVHYGYTF.